The T cell receptor (beta chain) under discussion was sequenced for a study of T cell responses to AZD1222 COVID-19 vaccine (TCRdb year 2021). With respect to the entire study: TCR sequencing was performed for 230 to 250 trial participants, of whom about 200 were given two doses of AZD1222 and about 25 were given two doses of MenACWY control vaccine. Enrollment into the trials was organized by age into subgroups of 18-55, 56-69 and 70-plus years, and those subgroups contained approximately 160, 26 and 62 TCR-sequenced participants, respectively.

A remark on this clone: Its specific antigen is unknown. No clone much larger than this one lies a single base away; base qualities are absent.

The CDR3 regions of human TCRbeta chains were analyzed by immunosequencing. Under the source paper's analysis protocol: Repertoire TCRs were checked for matches against a reference library of SARS-CoV-2-specific TCRs that had been generated using the MIRA antigen-specificity platform. Breadth was defined as the fraction of unique TCRs that were SARS-CoV-2-associated, and depth was defined as the fraction of total T cells that were SARS-CoV-2-associated. Using the MIRA data, every spike-specific TCR was mapped to the spike region that the TCR reacted to and assigned to either a CD4 or a CD8 class. Log10-transformed breadth and depth values were compared by one-way ANOVA with Sidak's multiple comparisons tests. This is the immuneACCESS table as TCRdb keeps it, with only in-frame sequences that have V and J called. A part of the clones is gone; compared with another copy, unresolved V genes explain less than half, and the rest is unexplained. The V and J calls and clone size were taken over from that table, and D and trimming were inferred from the DNA. The sample records around 130,000 clones, approximately 90% of which are singletons. The biggest ten clones account for 2.5% to 3.5% of the sample.

The germline V gene yields SQVTM for CDR1 and ANQGSEA for CDR2. The CDR3 spans 13 residues, from the cysteine through the phenylalanine. The read is trimmed to its CDR3 DNA, 39 bases read in frame from base 1. At the junction V is shortened by 3 bases and J by 6 bases, with 14 bases in between. What the work shows at the level of the full study, not this receptor alone: Vaccine-associated CD4 TCRs spanned the whole spike protein, with dominant responses in regions 160-218 and 743-854. Conclusions about previously exposed vaccinees were limited because only five to seven AZD1222 recipients were SARS-CoV-2 seropositive at baseline. In the small 56-69-year group, the increase in depth fell short of significance, most likely because of low power. No day 14 peak-response samples were available, so repertoires were characterized only after the peak T cell response. Nearly half of unique spike-specific TCRs reportedly recognized epitopes outside regions mutated in the B.1.351 and B.1.1.7 variants. After two AZD1222 doses, spike-specific TCR breadth and depth were significantly higher than at day 0 and than in MenACWY recipients. Most participants were white British and females outnumbered males, and the authors suggested that clonal diversity may have been underestimated.

What the time point label conveys for this sample: about 28 days (+/-7) after the second vaccine dose. AZD1222 recipients whose second dose came at about 4 weeks and those whose second dose came at about 12 weeks were combined into one group, since spike-specific TCR depth and breadth did not differ between the two schedules. Vaccinee samples were obtained from the UK trials COV001 and COV002, which included a single-blind randomized controlled phase 2/3 trial of AZD1222 (ChAdOx1 nCoV-19) in healthy adults. Trial participant PBMC samples were collected at day 0 and day 28 after the second dose for TCRbeta chain sequencing.

This sequence uses TRBV29-1 and TRBJ1-1; the D segment could be TRBD1, given 5 matching bases. The material was peripheral blood, obtained 28 days after the second AZD1222 dose. The source of this sequence is an adult who received the AZD1222 COVID-19 vaccine. The base sequence is TGCAGCGTTGAGGGGGTGGCGCGGGCTGAAGCTTTCTTT. Translation gives CSVEGVARAEAFF.